Below are 27 T cell receptor beta chains sequenced from a single sample in a study of cytomegalovirus exposure and HLA in healthy donors. The primer mix had 60 Vbeta and 13 Jbeta primers. Sequencing used immunoSEQ multiplex PCR; TCRdb keeps in-frame clones, though not all of them. Of over 100,000 clones in the sample, approximately 70% were seen once. The sequenced sample was PBMCs. These receptors came from a man aged 35 to 55 in good health and CMV-seronegative.

This clone has a handful of counts. The chain has TRBV5-1 and TRBJ1-1; 7 bases align to TRBD1. J gave up 1 base and V 2 bases, and 8 bases lay outside the gene matches. This CDR3 is 16 amino acids long. The germline V gene has CDR1 SGHRS and CDR2 YFSETQ. CDR3 coding DNA: TGCGCCAGCAGCTTATGGCCTGACAGGGAGAACACTGAAGCTTTCTTT. This gives the protein CASSLWPDRENTEAFF.

V is TRBV6-6 and J is TRBJ1-5, with 8 bases that match TRBD1. The length of the CDR3 is 15 residues. The trim removed 5 bases at V and 2 bases at J, leaving 5 bases unmatched. Germline V gene data show CDR1 as MNHNY and CDR2 as SVGAGI (reference sequence). In nucleotides, the CDR3 is TGTGCCAGCAGTACGGACAGGGTGGGCAATCAGCCCCAGCATTTT. This encodes CASSTDRVGNQPQHF.

This clone was observed once. This chain links TRBV5-1 with TRBJ2-2; 11 nucleotides align to TRBD1. CDR1 SGHRS and CDR2 YFSETQ come from the germline V gene. This CDR3 has 17 amino acids. Germline trimming cut 2 bases from V and 6 bases from J; bases unmatched to any gene: 9. The CDR3 here is CASSFSGQGEVPGELFF. CDR3 in DNA: TGCGCCAGCAGCTTCTCGGGACAGGGGGAGGTCCCCGGGGAGCTGTTTTTT.

The chain links TRBV2 to TRBJ2-3; 7 bases map to TRBD2. V shed 4 bases, J shed 0 bases, and the junction held 22 bases outside the gene matches. This CDR3 has 21 residues. Germline V gives CDR1 SNHLY, CDR2 FYNNEI. The CDR3 coding sequence is TGTGCCAGCAGTGCAGAGGGCGGATGGGGGGGACCTCCCAGAAGCACAGATACGCAGTATTTT. Its translation is CASSAEGGWGGPPRSTDTQYF.

This chain connects TRBV23-1 to TRBJ1-4; D is undetermined. TRBV23-1 is sorted into the ORF group, with uncertain function. V was pared by 4 bases and J by 8 bases, with 14 bases between. This CDR3 is built from 14 residues. CDR3 protein: CASSPLDKIEKLFF. The CDR3 nucleotides read TGCGCCAGCAGTCCACTAGACAAAATAGAAAAACTGTTTTTT.

This clone was observed a few times. The chain has TRBV4-3 and TRBJ1-1; perhaps TRBD1 as D (5 bases). Trimming left V 1 base short and J 7 bases short, with 16 bases between. Germline assignment: CDR1 LGHNA and CDR2 YSLEER. The CDR3 runs to 15 residues. The CDR3 DNA reads as TGCGCCAGCAGCCAAGTCGTTAGGGGCCGAGGTGAAGCTTTCTTT. Encoded protein: CASSQVVRGRGEAFF.

This clone was counted a few times. The rearrangement links TRBV5-1 to TRBJ2-1, with 7 nucleotides matching TRBD2. CDR3 length: 14 amino acids. Germline-derived CDR1 and CDR2 are SGHRS and YFSETQ. After removal of 0 bases from V and 8 bases from J, the junction contained 5 bases not matched to a gene. Written as DNA, the CDR3 is TGCGCCAGCAGCTTGGGAGCTGGGGGGGATGAGCAGTTCTTC. This translates into CASSLGAGGDEQFF.

The chain joins TRBV18 to TRBJ2-1; TRBD2 aligns across 8 bases. CDR1 and CDR2 (germline): KGHSH, LQKENI. V shed 3 bases and J 5 bases; nucleotides not matched to a gene: 3. The CDR3 loop spans 14 amino acids. Here the CDR3 reads CASSPAGGHNEQFF. The CDR3 DNA sequence: TGTGCCAGCTCACCGGCGGGGGGCCACAATGAGCAGTTCTTC.

This clone has a handful of counts. J is TRBJ2-3 and V is TRBV9; TRBD2 is a possible D gene (6 bases). Trimming shortened V by 4 bases and J by 5 bases, and 17 bases separated the two germline ends. Germline V lookup: CDR1 SGDLS, CDR2 YYNGEE. There are 15 residues in the CDR3. Here the CDR3 reads CASSNQGWGEDTQYF. The CDR3 bases are TGTGCCAGCAGCAACCAAGGGTGGGGGGAAGATACGCAGTATTTT.

The chain couples TRBV9 to TRBJ1-4, with TRBD1 matching over 7 bases. The CDR3 is 17 amino acids. V lost 0 bases and J lost 7; bases outside the gene matches: 12. The germline gives CDR1 SGDLS, CDR2 YYNGEE. The CDR3 reads CASSVGPQGDGGEKLFF. The CDR3 DNA is TGTGCCAGCAGCGTAGGACCTCAGGGGGACGGGGGTGAAAAACTGTTTTTT. The variable domain in full, with the rest retrieved from reference TRBV9 and TRBJ1-4, is DSGVTQTPKHLITATGQRVTLRCSPRSGDLSVYWYQQSLDQGLQFLIQYYNGEERAKGNILERFSAQQFPDLHSELNLSSLELGDSALYFCASSVGPQGDGGEKLFFGSGTQLSVL.

This clone was found a few times. CDR3 sequence reads: CASSQTGQLNQPQHF. The CDR3 DNA is TGTGCCAGCAGCCAGACCGGACAGCTAAATCAGCCCCAGCATTTT. The chain combines TRBV7-9 with TRBJ1-5; D possibly corresponds to TRBD1 (6 bases). V was shortened by 5 bases and J by 4 bases, with 15 bases between the two germline ends. Germline V gives CDR1 SEHNR, CDR2 FQNEAQ (reference sequence). This CDR3 has 15 amino acids.

The rearrangement joins TRBV7-9 to TRBJ1-1, with 9 bases that match TRBD1. The CDR3 consists of 15 residues. The V segment lost 1 base and the J segment 7 bases; nucleotides outside the gene matches: 7. Germline V gene lookup returns CDR1 SEHNR and CDR2 FQNEAQ (reference sequence). CDR3 DNA: TGTGCCAGCAGCTTAGAGTTCGGGACAGGGAGTGAAGCTTTCTTT. Its protein is CASSLEFGTGSEAFF.

This sequence joins TRBV6-5 and TRBJ1-1; 8 positions match TRBD1. CDR3 size: 15 residues. Per germline, CDR1 MNHEY and CDR2 SVGAGI. Trimming at V came to 5 bases and at J to 5 bases, leaving 10 bases not matched to a gene. The CDR3 nucleotides are TGTGCCAGCAGTCTTCCTACAGGGGGTAAGACTGAAGCTTTCTTT. Its translation is CASSLPTGGKTEAFF.

This clone was seen only a few times. CDR3 nucleotides: TGTGCCAGCAGCTTACACACCGCTGAAGCTTTCTTT. Translated: CASSLHTAEAFF. J is TRBJ1-1 and V is TRBV11-2, with D unclear. With 2 bases removed from V and 6 bases from J, the gap between germline ends came to 7 bases. The CDR3 loop spans 12 amino acids. Germline V gene data show CDR1 as SGHAT and CDR2 as FQNNGV.

This clone is categorized as medium-sized. V usage is TRBV10-3 and J usage is TRBJ2-1; 10 bases agree with TRBD1. The V and J ends lost 1 base and 8 bases, in that order; junction bases with no gene match: 5. The CDR3 runs 15 residues. Germline lookup yields CDR1 ENHRY and CDR2 SYGVKD. DNA for the CDR3: TGTGCCATCAGTGAGTGGGACAGGGGAGGCGATGAGCAGTTCTTC. Protein product: CAISEWDRGGDEQFF.

The chain is built from TRBV4-3 and TRBJ1-3; maybe TRBD1 (5 bases). Trimming shortened V by 0 bases and J by 0 bases, and 12 bases separated the two germline ends. Germline V gives CDR1 LGHNA, CDR2 YSLEER. The CDR3 runs to 17 residues. The CDR3 is CASSQDGTGISGNTIYF. As DNA, the CDR3 is TGCGCCAGCAGCCAAGACGGAACAGGCATCTCTGGAAACACCATATATTTT.

The chain has TRBV6-1 and TRBJ2-7, with 8 bases that match TRBD1. Germline trimming cut 0 bases from V and 11 bases from J; bases unmatched to any gene: 9. The germline V gene has CDR1 MNHNS and CDR2 SASEGT. The CDR3 runs to 14 residues. The CDR3: CASSEAGTGRREYF. CDR3 coding DNA: TGTGCCAGCAGTGAAGCCGGGACAGGCCGTCGGGAGTACTTC.

The chain uses TRBV27 and TRBJ2-3; possibly TRBD1 for D (6 bases). Per the germline V gene, CDR1 is MNHEY and CDR2 is SMNVEV (reference sequence). The CDR3 length is 14 residues. The ends were cut back, 2 bases at V and 10 bases at J, with 16 bases in the middle. The CDR3 sequence: CASSLGGLPRAQYF. The CDR3, as DNA: TGTGCCAGCAGTTTAGGGGGCCTCCCTAGAGCGCAGTATTTT.

The J gene is TRBJ2-7, the V gene TRBV5-4; D uncertain. V lost 4 bases and J 2 bases, leaving 10 bases between the germline ends. From germline, CDR1 is SGHNT and CDR2 YYREEE (reference sequence). This CDR3 is 13 amino acids long. The CDR3 DNA sequence: TGTGCCAGCAGCGGGCCCGCAGCCTACGAGCAGTACTTC. It specifies CASSGPAAYEQYF.

The CDR3 nucleotides read TGCGCCAGCAGGAGGACAGCTACTAGCACAGATACGCAGTATTTT. It encodes CASRRTATSTDTQYF. This chain joins TRBV5-1 and TRBJ2-3, with a weak D call TRBD1 (6 bases). Between the trimmed V and J ends, which lost 5 bases and 0 bases, there was a span of 13 bases. Germline V CDR1 and CDR2: SGHRS, YFSETQ. The CDR3 spans 15 residues. Full variable domain (missing parts from reference TRBV5-1 and TRBJ2-3): KAGVTQTPRYLIKTRGQQVTLSCSPISGHRSVSWYQQTPGQGLQFLFEYFSETQRNKGNFPGRFSGRQFSNSRSEMNVSTLELGDSALYLCASRRTATSTDTQYFGPGTRLTVL.

V and J are TRBV12-2 and TRBJ2-7; the table's D gene call, TRBD2, was not cross checked with the DNA. TRBV12-2 is described as a pseudogene. CDR3 length: 17 residues. The CDR3 DNA reads TGTGCAAGTCGCTTAGCGGACTCCAGCGGGGACCGATACGAGCAGTACTTC. Its protein is CASRLADSSGDRYEQYF.

The V and J genes are TRBV30 and TRBJ1-6; D is possibly TRBD1 (5 bases). Trimming took off 1 base at V and 7 bases at J, with 8 bases between the two ends. The CDR3 is made up of 13 amino acids. The germline gives CDR1 GTSNPN, CDR2 SVGIG (reference sequence). The CDR3 nucleotides read TGTGCCTGGAGTGCTTCAGGGAATTCACCCCTCCACTTT. Translated, it gives CAWSASGNSPLHF. Using reference TRBV30 and TRBJ1-6 for the parts outside the CDR3, the full variable domain is SQTIHQWPATLVQPVGSPLSLECTVEGTSNPNLYWYRQAAGRGLQLLFYSVGIGQISSEVPQNLSASRPQDRQFILSSKKLLLSDSGFYLCAWSASGNSPLHFGNGTRLTVT.

This clone is a singleton in its sample. V and J are TRBV4-1 and TRBJ1-5; 7 bases are a match to TRBD1. The CDR3 is 15 residues long. CDR1 and CDR2 (germline): MGHRA, YSYEKL. V was pared by 0 bases and J by 6 bases, with 5 bases of the junction left unmatched. The CDR3 sequence is CASSQDPTGVQPQHF. CDR3 nucleotide sequence: TGCGCCAGCAGCCAAGATCCCACAGGGGTTCAGCCCCAGCATTTT.

The chain has TRBV4-1 and TRBJ1-5; 8 bases align to TRBD1. Germline V gives CDR1 MGHRA, CDR2 YSYEKL. V shed 0 bases, J shed 6 bases, and the junction held 4 bases outside the gene matches. CDR3 size: 15 residues. For the CDR3, the DNA is TGCGCCAGCAGCCAAGATGGGCAGGGGGCTCAGCCCCAGCATTTT. Translating gives CASSQDGQGAQPQHF.

This clone was detected only a few times. This chain joins TRBV6-1 and TRBJ2-3, with 7 bases that match TRBD2. With 7 bases clipped from V and 3 bases from J, the junction kept 4 bases outside the gene matches. Looked up from germline, CDR1 is MNHNS and CDR2 is SASEGT. This CDR3 region has 13 residues. CDR3 amino acids: CASTWGGTDTQYF. The CDR3, as DNA: TGTGCCAGCACCTGGGGAGGGACAGATACGCAGTATTTT.

The rearrangement links TRBV5-1 to TRBJ2-7; a possible D gene is TRBD2 (7 bases). Deletions cut 5 bases from V and 6 bases from J, with 9 bases between. The CDR3 runs to 11 residues. Germline V gene lookup returns CDR1 SGHRS and CDR2 YFSETQ. The CDR3 loop reads CASRGGPEQYF. CDR3 sequence (DNA): TGCGCCAGCAGGGGGGGGCCCGAGCAGTACTTC. Full variable domain (remainder filled in from reference TRBV5-1 and TRBJ2-7): KAGVTQTPRYLIKTRGQQVTLSCSPISGHRSVSWYQQTPGQGLQFLFEYFSETQRNKGNFPGRFSGRQFSNSRSEMNVSTLELGDSALYLCASRGGPEQYFGPGTRLTVT.

The rearrangement uses TRBV19 and TRBJ1-2; TRBD1 matches 7 bases. Looked up from germline, CDR1 is LNHDA and CDR2 is SQIVND (reference sequence). The CDR3 sequence is 14 residues long. Trimming cost V 7 bases and J 3 bases; bases outside gene matches: 8. The DNA for the CDR3 is TGTGCCAGTAATTTCCGGGACAGTCACTATGGCTACACCTTC. Amino acids: CASNFRDSHYGYTF.